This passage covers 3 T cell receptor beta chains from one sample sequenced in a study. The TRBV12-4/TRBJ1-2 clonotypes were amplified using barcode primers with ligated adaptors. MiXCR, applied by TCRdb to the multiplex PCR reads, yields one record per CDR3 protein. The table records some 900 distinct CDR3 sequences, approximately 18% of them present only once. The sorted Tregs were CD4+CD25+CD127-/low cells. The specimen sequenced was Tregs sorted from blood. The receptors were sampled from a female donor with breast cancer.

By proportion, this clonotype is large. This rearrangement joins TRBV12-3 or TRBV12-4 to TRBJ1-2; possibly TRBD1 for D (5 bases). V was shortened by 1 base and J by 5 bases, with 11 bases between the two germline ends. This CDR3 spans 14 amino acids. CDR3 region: CASSLVGAGYGYTF. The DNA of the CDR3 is TGTGCCAGCAGTTTAGTTGGGGCCGGGTATGGCTACACCTTC.

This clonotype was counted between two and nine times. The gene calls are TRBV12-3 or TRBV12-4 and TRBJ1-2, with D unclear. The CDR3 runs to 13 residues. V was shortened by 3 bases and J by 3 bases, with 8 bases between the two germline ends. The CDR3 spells CASSLGGYYGYTF. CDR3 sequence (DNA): TGTGCCAGCAGTTTGGGCGGTTACTATGGCTACACCTTC.

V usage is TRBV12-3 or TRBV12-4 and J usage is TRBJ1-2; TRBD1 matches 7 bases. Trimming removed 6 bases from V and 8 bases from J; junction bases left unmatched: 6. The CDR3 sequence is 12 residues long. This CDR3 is CASRRGQIGYTF. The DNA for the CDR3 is TGTGCCAGCAGGAGGGGACAGATCGGCTACACCTTC.